This T cell receptor (beta chain) was retrieved from a study of metastatic and nonmetastatic thyroid tumors. Study background: Across blood and tumor or nodule tissue, repertoires from malignant and benign thyroid patients were compared with one another.

Nobody among the patients had been given any treatment before thyroid surgery. Points from the study as a whole: Reported TCR beta diversity, measured in blood and tumor, was significantly higher for malignant thyroid tumors than for benign nodules.

Of note for this clone: The antigen is undetermined.

Source study methods: A distant-metastasis classifier for papillary thyroid cancer was built using CDR3 differences across clinicopathological groups. TCRdb re-clonotyped the PCR reads via MiXCR. Clone size and V and J calls follow TCRdb, not the original study. The sample consists of approximately 3,100 clones, 35% to 45% of them appearing once. Sequencing input: tumor tissue. The sequence was collected from a female donor with papillary thyroid cancer or a benign thyroid nodule (not recorded which). Some clones in this sample may be carry-over from other donors' samples.

The CDR3 here is CAWTAKYEQYF. CDR3 DNA sequence: TGTGCCTGGACAGCTAAGTACGAGCAGTACTTC. The V and J genes are TRBV30 and TRBJ2-7; D call uncertain. Trimming shortened V by 4 bases and J by 4 bases, and 8 bases separated the two germline ends. The CDR3 spans 11 residues. Germline CDR1 reads GTSNPN; CDR2 reads SVGIG (reference sequence).